This TCR beta chain came from a study of graft-versus-host responses after intestinal transplantation. General observations from the study: Among recipient marrow samples, GvH clones were found; some appeared first in ileum or blood.

Data came from immunoSEQ multiplex PCR; TCRdb stores just in-frame clones and leaves some out. Here the sample spans approximately 90,000 clones, around 89% being singletons. The CDR3 runs to 14 residues. Trimming cost V 1 base and J 2 bases, with 10 bases left between them. Germline values: CDR1 SGHRS, CDR2 YFSETQ. A word on this clone: Its specificity is unknown.

The sequence derives from a human donor who was the organ donor for an intestinal transplant. The rearrangement uses TRBV5-1 and TRBJ2-7; D gene ambiguous. Sequencing was performed on unstimulated CD4+ T cells sorted from spleen or lymph node cells, taken before transplant. The CDR3 loop reads CASSLIPVTYEQYF. The CDR3 DNA sequence: TGCGCCAGCAGCTTGATACCAGTCACCTACGAGCAGTACTTC.